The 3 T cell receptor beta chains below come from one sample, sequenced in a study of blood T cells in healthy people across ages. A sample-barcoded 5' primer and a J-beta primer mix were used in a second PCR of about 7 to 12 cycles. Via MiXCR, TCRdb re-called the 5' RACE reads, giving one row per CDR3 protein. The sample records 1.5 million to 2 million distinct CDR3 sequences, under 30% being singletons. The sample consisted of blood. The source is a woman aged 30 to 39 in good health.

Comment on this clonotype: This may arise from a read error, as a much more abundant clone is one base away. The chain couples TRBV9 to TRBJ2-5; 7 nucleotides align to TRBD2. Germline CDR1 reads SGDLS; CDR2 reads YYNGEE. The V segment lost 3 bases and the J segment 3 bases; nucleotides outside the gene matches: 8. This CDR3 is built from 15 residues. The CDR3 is CASSAGSSGKETQYF. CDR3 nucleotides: TGTGCCAGCAGCGCAGGGTCTAGCGGCAAAGAGACCCAGTACTTC.

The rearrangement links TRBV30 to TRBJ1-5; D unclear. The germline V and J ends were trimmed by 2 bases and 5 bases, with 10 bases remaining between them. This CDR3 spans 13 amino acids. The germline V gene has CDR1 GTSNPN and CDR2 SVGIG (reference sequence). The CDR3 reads CAWSQSDYQPQHF. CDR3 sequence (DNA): TGTGCCTGGAGTCAGTCGGACTATCAGCCCCAGCATTTT.

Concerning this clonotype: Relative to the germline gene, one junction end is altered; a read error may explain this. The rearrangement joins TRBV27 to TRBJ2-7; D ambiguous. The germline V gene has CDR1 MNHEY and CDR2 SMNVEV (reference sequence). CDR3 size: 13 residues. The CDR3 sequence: CAGSLRLGYEQYF. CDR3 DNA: TGTGCCGGCAGCCTCCGTCTGGGGTACGAGCAGTACTTC.